This TCR beta chain emerged from a study of PD-L1 blockade in urothelial cancer (dated by TCRdb to 2016 to 2017). In terms of the full investigation: All patients started therapy in the mid-2010s and received atezolizumab 1,200 mg intravenously every 3 weeks. About 90% of the 29 patients were identified as males with urothelial cancer of bladder origin, and a prior smoking history was reported by 18 of 29 patients. An ECOG performance status of 0 or 1 was recorded for the patients, and 0 to 3 prior chemotherapy regimens had been received by the patients. Blood samples were analyzed at 3 weeks after treatment start (second dose) and at 6 weeks after treatment start. Blood samples yielded a median of about 150,000 T cells and tens of thousands of unique TCRs, with median clonality approximately 0.08. Somatic, immune and clinical correlates of response to PD-L1 blockade with atezolizumab in urothelial cancer were the focus of an exploratory multi-omic analysis. TCR sequencing covered pretreatment tumor samples and matched, serially collected peripheral blood taken before and after atezolizumab treatment. Progression-free survival longer than 6 months counted as durable clinical benefit, and TCR features were additionally tested against both progression-free and overall survival. In the same patients, whole exome sequencing and RNA sequencing of pretreatment tumors were performed in addition to TCR sequencing. Nine patients achieved durable clinical benefit and approximately 20 did not. Around 30 patients had pretreatment blood TCR-seq, about 24 had at least one posttreatment blood collection, and about 24 had tumor TCR-seq. The full study reports these points: Improved progression-free and overall survival was associated with having pretreatment peripheral blood TCR clonality below the median. Patients with durable benefit showed greater expansion of tumor-associated TCR clones in peripheral blood 3 weeks after starting treatment (n of about 20, p = 0.022). Small sample size (n ≈ 30) and many exploratory analyses mean the results are intended to be hypothesis-generating.

Comments on this clone: Its cognate antigen has yet to be identified. The junction shows a germline mismatch at one end, possibly a read error.

Synthetic TCR analog templates were spiked into each PCR to estimate absolute template abundance from read counts. The immunoSEQ assay was used to amplify TCRbeta CDR3 regions from genomic DNA with bias-controlled V and J gene primers. Sequencing of rearranged TCRbeta segments was performed at approximately 20X coverage. In the source study's methods: Clustering was used to correct sequencing errors, and CDR3s were annotated against IMGT to assign V, D and J genes. Downstream analyses used only productive TCRbeta rearrangements and left out out-of-frame or stop-codon sequences. To compute clonality, Shannon entropy was normalized by the log of the number of unique productive sequences and then subtracted from one. Clones differing between time points or between blood and tumor were identified using Fisher's exact test with Benjamini-Hochberg correction, with an adjusted p below 0.01 applied as the threshold. TCRdb obtained this table from immuneACCESS and retained in-frame rearrangements with V and J assigned. These tables miss some clones; where compared with another copy, unresolved V genes account for less than half of the shortfall, and the remainder is unexplained. V and J calls plus clone size are reproduced from that table; the DNA served to infer D and trimming. The table for this sample lists under 40,000 clones; around 87% of them were counted only once. The top ten hold 3% to 4% of the sample.

CDR1 and CDR2, per the germline V gene, are SGDLS and YYNGEE. Measured from the cysteine to the phenylalanine, the CDR3 is 15 residues long. The DNA shown is the 45-base CDR3, in frame from base 1. A total of 25 to 30 patients with locally advanced or metastatic urothelial carcinoma, treated at Memorial Sloan Kettering on a trial protocol, made up the cohort. Peripheral blood mononuclear cells were collected from each patient pretreatment and during treatment, giving between 1 and 8 total time points per patient. The Qiagen DNeasy Blood extraction kit was used to purify genomic DNA from total PBMCs and from tumor samples. PBMCs were collected pretreatment and during treatment, and were isolated and stored as previously described.

The chain employs TRBV9 and TRBJ2-1; 8 bases in the middle match TRBD2. This TCR was recovered from a man over 45 with urothelial cancer. Sample: PBMCs, taken around atezolizumab (anti-PD-L1) treatment. Read as DNA, the sequence is TGTGCCAGCAGCGTAGCGGGGGGGTCCTCCAATGAGCAGTTCTTC. This translates into CASSVAGGSSNEQFF.